The 8 T cell receptor beta chains given below trace back to one sample, sequenced in a study of graft-versus-host responses after intestinal transplantation. TCRdb's copy holds only in-frame clones and misses some; the assay was immunoSEQ multiplex PCR. The top ten hold over 4% of the sample, which has 8,000 to 10,000 clones, 80% to 90% seen once. From the graft tissue, intraepithelial and lamina propria lymphocytes were released through processing. The sequencing here drew on ileum tissue, taken around 24 months after intestinal transplantation. These receptors originate from a human patient who received an intestinal transplant, so some T cells may come from the graft donor.

The V gene is TRBV6-5, the J gene TRBJ2-3; no clear D. The length of the CDR3 is 13 residues. Germline CDR1 and CDR2: MNHEY and SVGAGI. V gave up 6 bases and J gave up 3 bases, with 10 bases separating them. This CDR3 reads CASRNDPTDTQYF. In DNA form, the CDR3 reads TGTGCCAGCAGAAACGACCCAACAGATACGCAGTATTTT.

This chain joins TRBV19 and TRBJ1-1, with 8 bases lining up with TRBD1. The germline V gene encodes CDR1 LNHDA and CDR2 SQIVND (reference sequence). The J segment lost 3 bases and the V segment lost 8 bases, leaving 5 bases of the junction unmatched. The CDR3 spans 13 residues. This CDR3 reads CASRDRIDTEAFF. The CDR3 DNA sequence: TGTGCCAGTCGGGACAGGATTGACACTGAAGCTTTCTTT.

This clone was recorded a few times. The rearrangement links TRBV20-1 to TRBJ1-1; D is ambiguous. Germline CDR1 DFQATT, CDR2 SNEGSKA (reference sequence). The CDR3 totals 11 residues. Trimming removed 3 bases from V and 1 base from J, with 3 bases in between. The CDR3 nucleotides are TGCAGTGCTAGGGGGAACACTGAAGCTTTCTTT. Amino acids: CSARGNTEAFF.

The V and J genes are TRBV5-4 and TRBJ2-3; 8 nucleotides align to TRBD2. Germline V gene lookup returns CDR1 SGHNT and CDR2 YYREEE (reference sequence). The CDR3 has 15 residues. Trimming at V came to 3 bases and at J to 0 bases, leaving 3 bases not matched to a gene. Here the CDR3 reads CASSSGGGSTDTQYF. DNA of the CDR3: TGTGCCAGCAGCTCGGGGGGGGGCAGCACAGATACGCAGTATTTT.

This chain links TRBV4-2 with TRBJ2-1; 8 bases map to TRBD2. The germline CDR1 and CDR2 sequences are LGHNA and YNFKEQ. The CDR3 spans 17 residues. V gave up 4 bases and J gave up 4 bases; unmatched junction bases: 12. The CDR3, as DNA: TGTGCCAGCAGCCTCCCACAGCGGGGGCCAAAATACAATGAGCAGTTCTTC. It is translated as CASSLPQRGPKYNEQFF.

V gene TRBV5-1 combines with J gene TRBJ2-3; possibly TRBD1 for D (6 bases). The V end was cut by 7 bases, the J end by 0 bases, with 12 bases between. Germline-derived CDR1 and CDR2 are SGHRS and YFSETQ. CDR3 length: 14 residues. The CDR3 is CASRQGSSTDTQYF. The DNA of the CDR3 is TGCGCCAGCCGGCAGGGGTCTAGCACAGATACGCAGTATTTT.

The chain carries TRBV11-2 and TRBJ1-3, with a possible D match to TRBD1 (6 bases). CDR3 length equals 14 residues. V was shortened by 6 bases and J by 4 bases, with 13 bases between the two germline ends. The germline V gene encodes CDR1 SGHAT and CDR2 FQNNGV. The chain's CDR3 is CASSRQVSGNTIYF. DNA for the CDR3: TGTGCCAGCAGTAGACAGGTCTCCGGAAACACCATATATTTT. Variable domain in full (rest from reference TRBV11-2 and TRBJ1-3): EAGVAQSPRYKIIEKRQSVAFWCNPISGHATLYWYQQILGQGPKLLIQFQNNGVVDDSQLPKDRFSAERLKGVDSTLKIQPAKLEDSAVYLCASSRQVSGNTIYFGEGSWLTVV.

The J gene is TRBJ2-5, the V gene TRBV6-1, with 10 bases aligning to TRBD1. The end of the DNA is better explained by TRBJ2-7, so the J call may be wrong. This CDR3 is 15 amino acids long. Germline assignment: CDR1 MNHNS and CDR2 SASEGT. CDR3: CASSDGTGVLYEQYF. CDR3 nucleotide sequence: TGTGCCAGCAGTGACGGGACAGGGGTCCTGTACGAGCAGTACTTC.